This record looks at one T cell receptor (beta chain) sequence and its context. This specimen comes from a study of blood T cell repertoires in COVID-19. Study-level information: The origin of the acute and convalescent COVID-19 samples was the United States, Italy and Spain. Sources were T cells, B-cell-depleted T cells, or PBMCs; the material itself was cDNA or gDNA.

Original processing notes: Amplification with reference gene primers provided the estimates of nucleated cell counts. TCRdb keeps only in-frame clones here, not all; method: immunoSEQ multiplex PCR. V and J calls and clone size follow that table, whereas D and trimming were derived from the DNA. The repertoire has about 350,000 clones, approximately 86% of them found once; the top ten carry about 7.1%. The CDR3 sequence is 15 residues long. Germline CDR1 SNHLY, CDR2 FYNNEI. V was clipped by 7 bases and J by 4 bases; unmatched bases: 7. One Seattle source followed patients from active infection through their disease course.

Material: peripheral blood. The chain combines TRBV2 with TRBJ2-7; 13 bases line up with TRBD2. The clonotype was recovered from an older woman with COVID-19, enrolled during active disease. The CDR3 protein is CASTGTSGASYEQYF. The DNA of the CDR3 is TGTGCCAGCACCGGGACTAGCGGGGCGTCGTACGAGCAGTACTTC.